This note documents a single T cell receptor beta chain sequence. The source of the sample is a study of cytomegalovirus exposure and HLA in healthy donors. PCR amplification relied on 60 Vbeta primers (plus 13 Jbeta primers). The data were produced by immunoSEQ multiplex PCR, yet TCRdb's version contains in-frame clones alone and is incomplete. The data hold 80,000 to 95,000 clones, with around 86% observed a single time. The germline V gene encodes CDR1 MNHNS and CDR2 SASEGT. The V end was cut by 3 bases, the J end by 3 bases, with 14 bases between. The length of the CDR3 is 16 residues. The chain joins TRBV6-1 to TRBJ2-2; tentative D call: TRBD1 (6 bases). Sequenced: PBMCs. This receptor was identified in a man aged 30 to 45 in good health and CMV-seropositive. Here the CDR3 DNA reads TGTGCCAGCAGTGACATTGGGGACAAATACACCGGGGAGCTGTTTTTT. Translation gives CASSDIGDKYTGELFF.